One and the same sample provided the 4 T cell receptor beta chains below, sequenced in a study of blood T cell repertoires in COVID-19 (dated by TCRdb to the early 2020s). The method was the immunoSEQ multiplex PCR assay. As stored in TCRdb, this immuneACCESS dataset retains in-frame rearrangements with V and J assigned. A fraction of the clones does not appear; measured against another copy, unresolved V genes explain less than half of the discrepancy, and the remainder lacks a known reason. This sample comprises roughly 250,000 clones, about nine tenths of them detected only once. The ten top clones hold about 4.1% of the sample. The sample taken for sequencing was peripheral blood. These receptor sequences come from a man in his fifties or sixties who had recovered from COVID-19.

The chain links TRBV6-5 to TRBJ2-7, with 7 bases matching TRBD1. This CDR3 has 15 residues. Per germline, CDR1 MNHEY and CDR2 SVGAGI. Trimming took 6 bases from V and 0 from J; bases not matched to a gene: 8. The DNA for the CDR3 is TGTGCCAGCAGCCTACAGGGGACAGTCTCCTACGAGCAGTACTTC. Residues: CASSLQGTVSYEQYF.

The chain uses TRBV11-2 and TRBJ2-7; D gene uncertain. V lost 4 bases and J 0 bases, leaving 10 bases between the germline ends. CDR1 is SGHAT and CDR2 is FQNNGV in the germline V gene. This CDR3 comprises 14 residues. Here the CDR3 reads CASSYLQVSYEQYF. The CDR3 DNA reads as TGTGCCAGCAGCTATCTGCAGGTCTCCTACGAGCAGTACTTC.

The V and J genes are TRBV18 and TRBJ1-5; 8 bases are shared with TRBD1. Unmatched junction bases numbered 3, after V lost 3 bases and J lost 5 bases. Looked up from germline, CDR1 is KGHSH and CDR2 is LQKENI. CDR3 length equals 14 residues. The CDR3 is CASSPGRGHQPQHF. CDR3 DNA sequence: TGTGCCAGCTCACCGGGCAGGGGGCATCAGCCCCAGCATTTT.

This clone appeared a single time. The gene calls are TRBV19 and TRBJ1-4; no firm D call. The CDR3 length is 14 residues. V shed 9 bases and J shed 0 bases, with 11 bases lying between them. Germline V CDR1 and CDR2: LNHDA, SQIVND (reference sequence). Here the CDR3 reads CASRGGATNEKLFF. The CDR3 coding sequence is TGTGCCAGCCGCGGAGGCGCAACTAATGAAAAACTGTTTTTT.